This T cell receptor (beta chain) was identified in a study of cytomegalovirus exposure and HLA in healthy donors (dated by TCRdb to the late 2010s). Regarding the research as a whole: An earlier analysis of roughly 610 of the donors reported around 280 Gb of sequence data and 95 million to 120 million unique TCR beta sequences obtained from roughly 170 million T cells. The T cell repertoires of about 700 subjects were profiled by immunosequencing and related to cytomegalovirus serostatus. About 280 gigabases of sequencing data and roughly 81 million unique TCR sequences made up an early release that covered 500 to 700 HLA-typed donors. Among around 400 genotyped donors of the cohort, an average of approximately 200,000 unique TCR beta nucleotide sequences was sequenced per donor, of which roughly 18% were non-productive. Several DR-DQ haplotypes were treated as single units for association and clustering because of strong linkage in the cohort. Along with the roughly 700-subject first cohort, a separate validation cohort of over a hundred different subjects was used. To predict cytomegalovirus infection status, the study brought together high-throughput TCR immunosequencing, statistical association of individual TCRs with disease status, and machine learning. Every discovery cohort repertoire had been produced on one sequencing platform. Of the approximately 400 genotyped donors, 81% were placed in the genetic ancestry cluster associated with self-reported Caucasian donors. To study patterns of TCR occurrence, a later analysis re-analyzed previously published TCR beta repertoires from under 750 donors and added high-resolution HLA genotyping. In the later analysis, no new phenotypic data were used to find candidate immune exposures; instead, reliance was placed on TCR beta sequences and their occurrence across donors. Typing coverage differed by locus: A, B, C, DRB1 and DQB1 were typed in roughly 620-630 donors, DQA1 in 522, DPA1 in over 600, and DPB1 in roughly 450. Alongside the repertoire data, information on donor age, sex, ethnicity and CMV serostatus was compiled. Class I and class II HLA loci were covered by the typing at four-digit resolution. An earlier analysis of 587 of the donors applied high-throughput TCR beta sequencing to assess whether each TCR beta V gene segment acted as functional or pseudogenic. A later genetic analysis took genome-wide SNP genotypes for about 55% of the 666 donors and used that subset as a discovery cohort. The study aimed to test whether signatures of past pathogen exposure could be identified by cataloging public T cell receptors. Overall study outcomes, separate from this receptor: Specific HLA alleles were associated with 16,951 TCR beta sequences at a false discovery rate of 0.05 in a later analysis. Because counts were too low, approximately 18 rarely observed V segments, including chromosome 9 orphons, were excluded from the earlier analysis of around 640 of the donors. Most TCR sequences were seen in very few donors, while some public TCRs were found in many individuals. According to a later analysis, TCR association rates differed among HLA loci, with DRB1 alleles showing the most associated TCRs and HLA-C alleles showing the fewest. A later analysis reported that several top co-occurrence clusters appeared linked to parvovirus B19, influenza, CMV and Epstein-Barr virus. A later analysis found that HLA-associated TCR beta chains were more clonally expanded and had lower generation probabilities than equally common non-associated chains. Strong co-occurrence of HLA alleles, especially DR and DQ, made assigning TCR associations to individual alleles difficult. A later genetic analysis associated a missense DCLRE1C variant with V-gene and J-gene trimming of TCR beta chains, and an independent cohort replicated the association. In a later genetic analysis, fewer N-insertions in productive TCRs were reported among donors in an Asian-associated ancestry cluster than the roughly 700-donor mean. The study gave a list of 150 to 200 TCR beta chains associated with cytomegalovirus. A few of the identified cytomegalovirus-associated TCR beta chains were confirmed in vitro to be specific for cytomegalovirus antigens. The sequencing pipeline was judged likely to have produced a cluster of highly shared sequence variants as a technical artifact. In an earlier analysis of about 600 of the donors, most TCR beta V segments appeared in productive rearrangements about 87% or about 30% of the time, broadly matching IMGT annotations. Sequencing depth was assumed to be roughly uniform across donors in the presence/absence analyses, though that assumption may not hold. A further reported finding was that TCR beta sequences accurately predicted the HLA-A and HLA-B alleles for most subjects in the first cohort. According to a later analysis, most CMV-associated TCR beta chains appeared to be HLA-restricted, and the HLA associations seemed to be driven largely by CMV exposure. Because HLA typing was unavailable for some donors at each locus, only the typed subset was used in association tests. The 87-base-pair reads could not distinguish some IMGT-functional V segments, including TRBV6-2 and TRBV6-3, so those segments were excluded. In this cohort, only TCR beta chains were sequenced, and detectable features were limited by the absence of alpha or paired-chain data. The authors suggested that the approach could potentially be extended to other disease states and immunological phenotypes. The only immune exposure information available for the cohort was CMV serostatus. The classifier was reported to diagnose cytomegalovirus status with high specificity and sensitivity in both the original cohort and the validation cohort. Correlated functional status among segregating V segments might reflect linkage disequilibrium, but an unknown experimental factor could not be ruled out.

The library was produced with the immunoSEQ multiplex PCR assay. A mixture of 60 forward primers for TCR Vbeta segments and 13 reverse primers for TCR Jbeta segments was used in the multiplex PCR. The CDR3 region of rearranged TCR beta genes was amplified from genomic DNA with a multiplex PCR assay. On the Illumina HiSeq System, the amplified TCR beta libraries were sequenced as 87-base-pair reads. The paper's data handling went like this. A later analysis counted approximately 76 million unique TCR beta chains across the 500 to 850 repertoires, and 10 million to 12 million of these chains were shared by at least two donors. A nearest-neighbor algorithm error-corrected the raw reads and collapsed the reads into unique sequences, merging closely related sequences to remove PCR and sequencing errors. To assign V, D and J gene segments, CDR3 sequences were aligned to IMGT reference sequences. For a sequence to be retained, a match of at least six nucleotides to both a V gene segment and a J gene segment was required. A rearrangement was called productive if the CDR3 had no stop codons and remained in frame with V and J, and every other rearrangement was called non-productive. Following IMGT convention, CDR3 was defined as the stretch from the second conserved V-encoded cysteine to the conserved J-encoded phenylalanine. In an earlier analysis of some 550 of the donors, sequences lacking an unambiguous match to a single V gene segment were excluded. An earlier analysis of approximately 590 of the donors called V segments functional above 56.7% productive rearrangements and segregating when the between-donor standard deviation exceeded 5%. A statistical classification framework was built for diagnosing cytomegalovirus status from the catalog of TCR beta chain sequences. V and J gene assignment, in a later analysis, came from comparing TCR nucleotide sequences with IMGT/GENE-DB human TR gene sequences. Using the TCRdist pipeline, a later analysis assigned CDR3 sequences along with most-parsimonious VDJ recombination scenarios. In a later analysis, each TCR beta chain was defined by its CDR3 amino acid sequence together with its V-gene family, and reads lacking a unique V-gene family were excluded. In a later analysis, some 600 highly shared, low-generation-probability nucleotide sequences were removed to address suspected cross-contamination and a sequencing artifact. For each public chain, a later analysis derived a clonal expansion index from normalized ranks of inferred template counts within each repertoire. A later analysis computed generation probabilities with a VDJ recombination model fitted to out-of-frame rearrangements, and checked the results against IGoR. In a later analysis, hypergeometric tests were used to score TCR-TCR, TCR-HLA and TCR-CMV co-occurrence, with a repertoire-size bias correction applied to TCR pairs. In a later analysis, false discovery rates were estimated by permuting HLA or CMV assignments 20 times. In a later analysis, co-occurring TCRs were grouped using DBSCAN, with TCRdist sequence similarity added in when clustering inside HLA-allele-positive subsets. Repertoires with fewer than 30,000 or more than 120,000 public chains, plus five repertoires with anomalous nucleotide sharing, were excluded from co-occurrence clustering. In TCRdb, the immuneACCESS table is reduced to in-frame sequences with V and J assigned. These tables do not hold every clone; where another copy was compared, an unresolved V gene accounts for under half, and the others remain unexplained. That table gives V, J and clone size, and the DNA gave D and trimming. The sample table shows over 150,000 clones, and roughly two thirds are seen once. The leading ten clones occupy 3.5% to 5.5% of the sample.

To note about this clone: No antigen is known for it. No much larger clone exists at a distance of one base, and base qualities are not known.

The CDR3 runs 14 amino acids, cysteine and phenylalanine included. The DNA shown is the 42-base CDR3, in frame from base 1. As encoded in the germline V gene (reference sequence), CDR1 is GTSNPN while CDR2 is SVGIG. Trimming costs V 4 bases and J 2 bases, and their ends lie 14 bases apart. In total, approximately 610 healthy bone marrow donors made up the cohort. Cohort members were all nominally healthy when sampled, although unrecorded immune exposures were likely present. The donor was CMV seropositive and belonged to the group of 250 to 350 seropositive cohort members. Each donor provided a peripheral blood sample, and peripheral blood mononuclear cells were used for TCR beta sequencing. The Qiagen DNeasy Blood Extraction Kit was used to extract genomic DNA from the blood cell samples.

Sequenced sample: PBMCs. This chain is built from TRBV30 and TRBJ1-2; TRBD1 is a weak D gene call, 6 bases matching. The sequence derives from a young woman in good health and CMV-seropositive. Here is the DNA: TGTGCCTGGAATGCTGACAGGAACAACTATGGCTACACCTTC. Its protein reads: CAWNADRNNYGYTF.